This record looks at one T cell receptor (beta chain) sequence and its context. Its antigen is unidentified. Method: immunoSEQ multiplex PCR; TCRdb's copy keeps in-frame clones and lacks some. The sample yields around 41,000 clones, 70% to 85% seen once. The CDR3 contains 14 residues. The ends were cut back, 0 bases at V and 13 bases at J, with 16 bases in the middle. Germline assignment: CDR1 SGHAT and CDR2 FQNNGV. The data are from a study of immune evolution from preneoplasia to lung adenocarcinoma. The study's findings and limits: Top clone frequencies peaked in normal lung, apparently declining through invasive adenocarcinoma. Normal lung had highest clonality; later lesions appeared denser, more diverse.

Resections took place in Japan or China from about 2013 to 2018. This rearrangement joins TRBV11-2 to TRBJ2-1; D might be TRBD1 or TRBD2, each matching 5 bases. The receptor comes from a person aged 55-75 years with lung adenocarcinoma. Material: FFPE invasive lung adenocarcinoma tissue. The CDR3 protein is CASSLDKGPRVQFF. The CDR3 nucleotides are TGTGCCAGCAGCTTAGACAAGGGACCCAGGGTCCAGTTCTTC.